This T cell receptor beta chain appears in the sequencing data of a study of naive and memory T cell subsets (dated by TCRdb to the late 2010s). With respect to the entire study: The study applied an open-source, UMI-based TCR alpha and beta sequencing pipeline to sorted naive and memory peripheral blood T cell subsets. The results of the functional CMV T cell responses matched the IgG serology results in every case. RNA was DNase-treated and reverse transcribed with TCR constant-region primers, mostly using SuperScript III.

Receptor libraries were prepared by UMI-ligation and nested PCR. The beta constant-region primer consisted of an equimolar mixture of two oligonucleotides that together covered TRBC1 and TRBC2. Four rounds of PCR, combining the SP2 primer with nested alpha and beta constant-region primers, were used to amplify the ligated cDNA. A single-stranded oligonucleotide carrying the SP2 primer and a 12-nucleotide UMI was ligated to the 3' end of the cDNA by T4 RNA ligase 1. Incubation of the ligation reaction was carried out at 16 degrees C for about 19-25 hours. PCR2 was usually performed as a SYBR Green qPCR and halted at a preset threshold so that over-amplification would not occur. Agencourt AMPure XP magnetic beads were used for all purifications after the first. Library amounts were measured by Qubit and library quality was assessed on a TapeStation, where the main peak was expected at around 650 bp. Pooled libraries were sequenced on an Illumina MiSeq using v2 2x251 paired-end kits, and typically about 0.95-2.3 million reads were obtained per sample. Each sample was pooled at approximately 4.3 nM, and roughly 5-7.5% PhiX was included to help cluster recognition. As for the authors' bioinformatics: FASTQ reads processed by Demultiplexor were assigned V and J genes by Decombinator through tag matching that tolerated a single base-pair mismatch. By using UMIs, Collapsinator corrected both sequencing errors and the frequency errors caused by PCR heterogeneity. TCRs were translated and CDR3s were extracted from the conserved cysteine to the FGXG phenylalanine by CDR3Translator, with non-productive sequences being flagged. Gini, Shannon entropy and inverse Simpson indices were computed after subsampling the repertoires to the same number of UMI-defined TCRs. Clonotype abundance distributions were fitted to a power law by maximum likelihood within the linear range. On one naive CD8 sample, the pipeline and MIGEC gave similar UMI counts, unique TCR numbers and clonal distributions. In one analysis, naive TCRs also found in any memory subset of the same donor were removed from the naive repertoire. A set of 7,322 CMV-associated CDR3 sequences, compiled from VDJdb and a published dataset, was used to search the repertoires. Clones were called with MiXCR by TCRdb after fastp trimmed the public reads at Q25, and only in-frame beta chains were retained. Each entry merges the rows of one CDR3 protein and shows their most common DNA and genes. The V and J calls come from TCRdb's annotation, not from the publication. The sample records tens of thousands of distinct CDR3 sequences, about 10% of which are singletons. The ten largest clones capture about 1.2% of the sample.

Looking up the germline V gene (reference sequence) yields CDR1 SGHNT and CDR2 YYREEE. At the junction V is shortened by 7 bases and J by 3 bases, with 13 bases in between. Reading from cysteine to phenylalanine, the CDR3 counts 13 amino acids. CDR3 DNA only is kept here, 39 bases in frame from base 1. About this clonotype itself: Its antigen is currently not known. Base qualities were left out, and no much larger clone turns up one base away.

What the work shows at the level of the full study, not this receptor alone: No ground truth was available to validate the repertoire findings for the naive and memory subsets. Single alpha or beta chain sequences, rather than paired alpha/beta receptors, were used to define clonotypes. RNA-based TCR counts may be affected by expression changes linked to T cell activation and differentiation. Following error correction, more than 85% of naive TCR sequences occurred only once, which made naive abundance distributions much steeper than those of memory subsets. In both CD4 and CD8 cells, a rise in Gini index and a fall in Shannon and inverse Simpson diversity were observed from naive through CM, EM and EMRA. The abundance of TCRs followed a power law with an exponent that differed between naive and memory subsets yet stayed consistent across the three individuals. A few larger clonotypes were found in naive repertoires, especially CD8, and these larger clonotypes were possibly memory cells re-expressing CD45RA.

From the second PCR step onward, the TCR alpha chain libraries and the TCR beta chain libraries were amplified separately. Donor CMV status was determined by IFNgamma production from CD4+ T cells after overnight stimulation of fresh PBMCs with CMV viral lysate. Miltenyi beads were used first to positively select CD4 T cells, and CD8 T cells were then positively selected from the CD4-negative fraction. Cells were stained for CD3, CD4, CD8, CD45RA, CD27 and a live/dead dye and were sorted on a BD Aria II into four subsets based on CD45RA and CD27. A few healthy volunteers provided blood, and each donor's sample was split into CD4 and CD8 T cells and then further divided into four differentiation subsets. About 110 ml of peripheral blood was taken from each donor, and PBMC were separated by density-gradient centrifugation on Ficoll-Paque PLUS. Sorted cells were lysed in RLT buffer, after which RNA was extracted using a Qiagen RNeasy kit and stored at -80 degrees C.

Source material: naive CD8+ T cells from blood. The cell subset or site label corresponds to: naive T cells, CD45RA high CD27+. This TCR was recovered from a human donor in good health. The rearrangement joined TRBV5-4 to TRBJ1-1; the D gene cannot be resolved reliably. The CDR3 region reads CASGRNSYTEAFF. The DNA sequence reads TGTGCCAGCGGCCGGAACAGCTACACTGAAGCTTTCTTT.